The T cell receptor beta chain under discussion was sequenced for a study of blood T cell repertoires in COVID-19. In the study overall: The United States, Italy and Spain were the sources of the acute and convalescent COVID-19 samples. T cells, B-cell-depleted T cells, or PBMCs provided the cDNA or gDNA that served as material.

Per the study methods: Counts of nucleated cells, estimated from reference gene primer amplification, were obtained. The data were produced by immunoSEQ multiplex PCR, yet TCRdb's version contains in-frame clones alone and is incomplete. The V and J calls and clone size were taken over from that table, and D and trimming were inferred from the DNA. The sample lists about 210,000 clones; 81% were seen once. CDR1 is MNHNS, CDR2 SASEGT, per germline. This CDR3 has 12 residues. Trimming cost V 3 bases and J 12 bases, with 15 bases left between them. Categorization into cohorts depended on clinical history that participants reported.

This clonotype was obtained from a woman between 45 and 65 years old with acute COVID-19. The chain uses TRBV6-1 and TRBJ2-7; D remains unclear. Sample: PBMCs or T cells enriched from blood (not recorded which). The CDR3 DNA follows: TGTGCCAGCAGTGAGTGGGCCGTCACCAGGTACTTC. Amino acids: CASSEWAVTRYF.